Listed below are T cell receptor beta chains from one sample, sequenced in a study of blood T cell repertoires in COVID-19. Sequencing used immunoSEQ multiplex PCR; TCRdb keeps in-frame clones, though not all of them. The repertoire consists of under 200,000 clones, with roughly four fifths occurring once and the leading ten covering about 2%. Sequencing was performed on peripheral blood. Every receptor here comes from a woman older than 75 with acute or convalescent COVID-19. The CDR3 runs from the conserved cysteine through the conserved F or W. Each record gives: clone size, D gene, V gene, J gene, CDR3 protein, CDR3 DNA. The D gene is left open where the match is weak. Expanded clones get a size class; other rows say once, few or many, or leave the size out.

size: -
D: -
V: TRBV7-9
J: TRBJ2-4
CDR3: CASSLGVKNIQYF
DNA: TGTGCCAGCAGCTTGGGAGTGAAAAACATTCAGTACTTC

size: -
D: TRBD1
V: TRBV29-1
J: TRBJ2-1
CDR3: CSVRGGTGTYNEQFF
DNA: TGCAGCGTTCGTGGTGGGACAGGGACTTACAATGAGCAGTTCTTC

size: -
D: -
V: TRBV27
J: TRBJ2-2
CDR3: CASSLRQAGDGDTGELFF
DNA: TGTGCCAGCAGTTTAAGACAGGCGGGAGACGGAGACACCGGGGAGCTGTTTTTT

size: -
D: -
V: TRBV18
J: TRBJ1-4
CDR3: CASSLRTLATNEKLFF
DNA: TGTGCCAGCTCACTAAGGACACTTGCAACTAATGAAAAACTGTTTTTT

size: -
D: -
V: TRBV12-3/TRBV12-4
J: TRBJ2-5
CDR3: CASSFGIRETQYF
DNA: TGTGCCAGCAGTTTCGGGATCAGGGAGACCCAGTACTTC

size: -
D: TRBD1
V: TRBV12-3/TRBV12-4
J: TRBJ1-2
CDR3: CASSVDRGYGYTF
DNA: TGTGCCAGCAGTGTGGACAGGGGTTATGGCTACACCTTC

size: -
D: -
V: TRBV7-2
J: TRBJ1-5
CDR3: CASSPWATSNQPQHF
DNA: TGTGCCAGCAGCCCGTGGGCCACTAGCAATCAGCCCCAGCATTTT

size: -
D: -
V: TRBV12-3/TRBV12-4
J: TRBJ1-2
CDR3: CASSSYRDYGYTF
DNA: TGTGCCAGCAGTTCGTACAGGGATTATGGCTACACCTTC

size: -
D: TRBD2
V: TRBV5-1
J: TRBJ2-5
CDR3: CASSLGTGTRGLSQYF
DNA: TGCGCCAGCAGCTTGGGCACCGGGACTAGAGGGTTGTCCCAGTACTTC

size: -
D: TRBD1
V: TRBV7-2
J: TRBJ1-1
CDR3: CASSLGQAYEAFF
DNA: TGTGCCAGCAGCTTGGGACAGGCTTATGAAGCTTTCTTT

size: -
D: -
V: TRBV29-1
J: TRBJ1-5
CDR3: CSVGTGSNQPQHF
DNA: TGCAGCGTTGGTACAGGGAGCAATCAGCCCCAGCATTTT

size: -
D: -
V: TRBV28
J: TRBJ2-7
CDR3: CATTSPAGYEQYF
DNA: TGTGCCACGACGTCCCCGGCCGGGTACGAGCAGTACTTC

size: -
D: -
V: TRBV18
J: TRBJ2-3
CDR3: CASSPGSGLTDTQYF
DNA: TGTGCCAGCTCACCAGGTAGCGGACTCACAGATACGCAGTATTTT

size: -
D: -
V: TRBV19
J: TRBJ1-5
CDR3: CASRAGRATRIVSNQPQHF
DNA: TGTGCCAGTAGAGCCGGCAGGGCCACTCGAATAGTTAGCAATCAGCCCCAGCATTTT

size: -
D: TRBD1
V: TRBV3-1/TRBV3-2
J: TRBJ1-6
CDR3: CASSPNPTGGNSPLHF
DNA: TGTGCCAGCAGCCCAAACCCGACAGGGGGAAATTCACCCCTCCACTTT

size: -
D: -
V: TRBV7-9
J: TRBJ1-4
CDR3: CASSFGQTNEKLFF
DNA: TGTGCCAGCAGCTTCGGACAAACCAATGAAAAACTGTTTTTT

size: -
D: TRBD1
V: TRBV30
J: TRBJ2-5
CDR3: CASTRQGGTSFQETQYF
DNA: TGTGCCTCGACTAGACAGGGGGGGACCTCCTTCCAAGAGACCCAGTACTTC

size: -
D: TRBD1
V: TRBV7-2
J: TRBJ2-5
CDR3: CASSLVPGQQETQYF
DNA: TGTGCCAGCAGCTTAGTACCGGGACAGCAAGAGACCCAGTACTTC

size: few
D: TRBD1
V: TRBV4-3
J: TRBJ2-7
CDR3: CASSRDREYEQYF
DNA: TGCGCCAGCAGCCGGGACAGGGAATACGAGCAGTACTTC

size: -
D: -
V: TRBV9
J: TRBJ2-3
CDR3: CASSVSDGAGDTQYF
DNA: TGTGCCAGCAGCGTATCGGACGGAGCGGGAGATACGCAGTATTTT

size: -
D: TRBD2
V: TRBV6-5
J: TRBJ2-5
CDR3: CASSSLAGGTETQYF
DNA: TGTGCCAGCAGTTCGTTAGCGGGGGGGACAGAGACCCAGTACTTC

size: -
D: TRBD1
V: TRBV5-6
J: TRBJ1-3
CDR3: CASSARRQGSGNTIYF
DNA: TGTGCCAGCAGCGCGAGACGACAGGGGTCTGGAAACACCATATATTTT

size: -
D: -
V: TRBV14
J: TRBJ2-3
CDR3: CASSRRRGSQWSTDTQYF
DNA: TGTGCCAGCAGCCGTCGGCGAGGGTCCCAATGGAGCACAGATACGCAGTATTTT

size: -
D: -
V: TRBV3-1/TRBV3-2
J: TRBJ2-3
CDR3: CASSLTGADTQYF
DNA: TGTGCCAGCAGCCTCACGGGAGCAGATACGCAGTATTTT

size: -
D: TRBD1
V: TRBV19
J: TRBJ2-5
CDR3: CASSIARTGQETQYF
DNA: TGTGCCAGTAGTATAGCTCGGACAGGACAAGAGACCCAGTACTTC

size: -
D: -
V: TRBV9
J: TRBJ2-3
CDR3: CASSVDGQGSTDTQYF
DNA: TGTGCCAGCAGCGTAGACGGTCAGGGGAGCACAGATACGCAGTATTTT

size: -
D: TRBD2
V: TRBV6-2/TRBV6-3
J: TRBJ2-3
CDR3: CASSGLAGVMDTQYF
DNA: TGTGCCAGCAGTGGACTAGCGGGGGTTATGGATACGCAGTATTTT

size: -
D: -
V: TRBV19
J: TRBJ1-5
CDR3: CASSILGAGKLQSQHF
DNA: TGTGCCAGTAGTATACTAGGGGCAGGGAAATTGCAGTCCCAGCATTTT

size: -
D: -
V: TRBV2
J: TRBJ2-7
CDR3: CASTGQFEQYF
DNA: TGTGCCAGCACCGGACAGTTCGAGCAGTACTTC

size: -
D: -
V: TRBV7-2
J: TRBJ1-1
CDR3: CASSLWGDTEAFF
DNA: TGTGCCAGCAGCTTATGGGGGGACACTGAAGCTTTCTTT

size: few
D: -
V: TRBV12-3/TRBV12-4
J: TRBJ2-1
CDR3: CASRRRGNEQFF
DNA: TGTGCCAGCAGACGCAGGGGAAATGAGCAGTTCTTC

size: -
D: -
V: TRBV30
J: TRBJ1-4
CDR3: CAWSVSLYEKLFF
DNA: TGTGCCTGGAGTGTATCCCTGTATGAAAAACTGTTTTTT

size: -
D: -
V: TRBV7-8
J: TRBJ2-1
CDR3: CASSFPTRSAPQTYNEQFF
DNA: TGTGCCAGCAGCTTTCCGACTAGATCGGCCCCGCAGACTTACAATGAGCAGTTCTTC

size: -
D: TRBD1
V: TRBV9
J: TRBJ2-3
CDR3: CASSETGTGWTDTQYF
DNA: TGTGCCAGCAGCGAAACCGGGACAGGGTGGACAGATACGCAGTATTTT

size: -
D: TRBD1
V: TRBV7-9
J: TRBJ2-7
CDR3: CASSRGQGNEQYF
DNA: TGTGCCAGCAGCAGGGGACAGGGCAACGAGCAGTACTTC

size: -
D: TRBD2
V: TRBV3-1/TRBV3-2
J: TRBJ2-7
CDR3: CASSQDGTSGRKQYF
DNA: TGTGCCAGCAGCCAAGACGGAACTAGCGGGAGAAAGCAGTACTTC

size: -
D: -
V: TRBV9
J: TRBJ2-6
CDR3: CASSVTTSGANVLTF
DNA: TGTGCCAGCAGCGTGACAACCTCTGGGGCCAACGTCCTGACTTTC

size: -
D: -
V: TRBV14
J: TRBJ2-1
CDR3: CASSFRLSSYNEQFF
DNA: TGTGCCAGCAGCTTCAGGTTAAGCTCCTACAATGAGCAGTTCTTC

size: -
D: TRBD1
V: TRBV28
J: TRBJ1-3
CDR3: CASSFTGQGGNTIYF
DNA: TGTGCCAGCAGTTTCACGGGACAGGGTGGAAACACCATATATTTT

size: -
D: TRBD1
V: TRBV19
J: TRBJ1-5
CDR3: CASSTVGQSNQPQHF
DNA: TGTGCCAGTAGTACCGTGGGACAGAGCAATCAGCCCCAGCATTTT

size: -
D: -
V: TRBV28
J: TRBJ1-5
CDR3: CASTPGISSNQPQHF
DNA: TGTGCCAGCACACCAGGGATCTCAAGCAATCAGCCCCAGCATTTT